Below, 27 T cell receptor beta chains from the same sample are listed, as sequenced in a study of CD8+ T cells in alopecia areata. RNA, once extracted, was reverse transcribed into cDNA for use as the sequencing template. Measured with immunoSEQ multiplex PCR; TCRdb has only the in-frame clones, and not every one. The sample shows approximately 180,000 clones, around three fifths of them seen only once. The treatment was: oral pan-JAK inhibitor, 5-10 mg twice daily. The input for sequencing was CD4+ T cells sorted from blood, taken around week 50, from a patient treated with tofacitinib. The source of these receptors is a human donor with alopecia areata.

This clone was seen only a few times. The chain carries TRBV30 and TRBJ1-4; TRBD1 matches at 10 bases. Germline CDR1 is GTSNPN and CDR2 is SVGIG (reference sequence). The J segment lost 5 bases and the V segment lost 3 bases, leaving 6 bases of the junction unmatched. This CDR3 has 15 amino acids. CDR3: CAWSARDRGNEKLFF. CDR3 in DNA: TGTGCCTGGAGCGCTAGGGACAGGGGAAATGAAAAACTGTTTTTT.

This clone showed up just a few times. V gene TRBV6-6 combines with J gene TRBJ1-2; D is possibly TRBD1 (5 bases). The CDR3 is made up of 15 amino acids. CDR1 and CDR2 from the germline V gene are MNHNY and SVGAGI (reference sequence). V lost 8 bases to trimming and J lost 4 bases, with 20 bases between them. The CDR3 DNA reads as TGTGCCAGCGCCGGGGGGGGAGAAGGGCGCTATGGCTACACCTTC. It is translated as CASAGGGEGRYGYTF.

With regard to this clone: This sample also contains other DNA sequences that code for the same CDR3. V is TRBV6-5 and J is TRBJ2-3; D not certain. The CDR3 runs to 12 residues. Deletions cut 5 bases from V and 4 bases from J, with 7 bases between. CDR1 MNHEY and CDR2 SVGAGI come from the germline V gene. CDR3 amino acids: CASSRSPDTQYF. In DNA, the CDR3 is TGTGCCAGCAGTCGAAGCCCAGATACGCAGTATTTT.

CDR3 residues: CASSITLGTSSGYTF. CDR3 DNA: TGTGCCAGTAGTATAACATTGGGGACCTCGAGTGGCTACACCTTC. The chain is built from TRBV19 and TRBJ1-2; D perhaps matches TRBD1 (5 bases). Germline CDR1 reads LNHDA; CDR2 reads SQIVND (reference sequence). V lost 2 bases to trimming and J lost 7 bases, with 17 bases between them. This CDR3 spans 15 amino acids.

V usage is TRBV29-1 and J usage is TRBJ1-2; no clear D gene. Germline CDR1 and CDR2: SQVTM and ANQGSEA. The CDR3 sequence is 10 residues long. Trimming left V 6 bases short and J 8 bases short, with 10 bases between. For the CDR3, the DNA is TGCAGCGTCTCGGTGGAAGGCTACACCTTC. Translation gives CSVSVEGYTF. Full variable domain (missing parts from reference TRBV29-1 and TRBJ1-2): SAVISQKPSRDICQRGTSLTIQCQVDSQVTMMFWYRQQPGQSLTLIATANQGSEATYESGFVIDKFPISRPNLTFSTLTVSNMSPEDSSIYLCSVSVEGYTFGSGTRLTVV.

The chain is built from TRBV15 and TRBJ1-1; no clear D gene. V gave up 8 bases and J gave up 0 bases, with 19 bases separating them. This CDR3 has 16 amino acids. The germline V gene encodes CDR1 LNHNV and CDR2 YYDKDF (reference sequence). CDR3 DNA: TGTGCCACCGAAGGGTCCACGGATACCATGAACACTGAAGCTTTCTTT. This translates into CATEGSTDTMNTEAFF. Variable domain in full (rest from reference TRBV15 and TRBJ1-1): DAMVIQNPRYQVTQFGKPVTLSCSQTLNHNVMYWYQQKSSQAPKLLFHYYDKDFNNEADTPDNFQSRRPNTSFCFLDIRSPGLGDTAMYLCATEGSTDTMNTEAFFGQGTRLTVV.

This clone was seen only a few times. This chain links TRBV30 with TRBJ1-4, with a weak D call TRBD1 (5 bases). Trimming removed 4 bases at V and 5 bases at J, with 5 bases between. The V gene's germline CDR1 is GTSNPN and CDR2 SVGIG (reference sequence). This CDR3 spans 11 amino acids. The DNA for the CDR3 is TGTGCCTGGAACAGGAATGAAAAACTGTTTTTT. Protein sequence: CAWNRNEKLFF.

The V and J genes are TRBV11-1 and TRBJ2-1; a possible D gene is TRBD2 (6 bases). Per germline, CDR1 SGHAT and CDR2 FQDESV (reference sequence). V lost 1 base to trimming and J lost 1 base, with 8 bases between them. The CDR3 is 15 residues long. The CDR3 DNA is TGTGCCAGCAGCTTAGGTAGCGGTTCCTACAATGAGCAGTTCTTC. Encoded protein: CASSLGSGSYNEQFF. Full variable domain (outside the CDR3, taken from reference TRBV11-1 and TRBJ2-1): EAEVAQSPRYKITEKSQAVAFWCDPISGHATLYWYRQILGQGPELLVQFQDESVVDDSQLPKDRFSAERLKGVDSTLKIQPAELGDSAMYLCASSLGSGSYNEQFFGPGTRLTVL.

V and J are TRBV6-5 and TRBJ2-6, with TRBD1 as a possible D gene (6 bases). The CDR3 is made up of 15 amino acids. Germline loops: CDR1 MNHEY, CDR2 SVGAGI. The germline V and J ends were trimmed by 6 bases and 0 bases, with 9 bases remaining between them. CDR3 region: CASRTGISGANVLTF. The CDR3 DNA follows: TGTGCCAGCAGAACAGGGATCTCTGGGGCCAACGTCCTGACTTTC.

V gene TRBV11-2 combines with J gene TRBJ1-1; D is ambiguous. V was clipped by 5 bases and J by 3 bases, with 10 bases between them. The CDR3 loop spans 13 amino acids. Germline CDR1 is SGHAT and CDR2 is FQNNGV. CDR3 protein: CASSPRRDTEAFF. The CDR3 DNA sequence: TGTGCCAGCAGCCCCCGGCGGGACACTGAAGCTTTCTTT.

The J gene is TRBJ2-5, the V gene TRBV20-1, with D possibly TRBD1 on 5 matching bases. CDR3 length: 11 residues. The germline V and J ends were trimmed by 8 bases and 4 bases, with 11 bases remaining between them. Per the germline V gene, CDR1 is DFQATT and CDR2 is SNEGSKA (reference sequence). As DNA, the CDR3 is TGCAGTACGCAGGGCCGAGAGACCCAGTACTTC. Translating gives CSTQGRETQYF.

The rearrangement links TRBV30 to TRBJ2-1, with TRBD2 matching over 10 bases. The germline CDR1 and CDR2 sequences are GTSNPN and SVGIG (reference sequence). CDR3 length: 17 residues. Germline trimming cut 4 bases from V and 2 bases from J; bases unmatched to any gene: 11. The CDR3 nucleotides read TGTGCCTGGATCCCTCCGAAGCGGGGGGGAACCTACAATGAGCAGTTCTTC. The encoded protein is CAWIPPKRGGTYNEQFF.

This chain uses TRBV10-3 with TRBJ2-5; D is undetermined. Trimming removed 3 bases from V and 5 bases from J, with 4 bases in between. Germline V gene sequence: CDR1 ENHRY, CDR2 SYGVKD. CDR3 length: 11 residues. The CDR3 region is CAISDLETQYF. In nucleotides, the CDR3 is TGTGCCATCAGTGACTTGGAGACCCAGTACTTC.

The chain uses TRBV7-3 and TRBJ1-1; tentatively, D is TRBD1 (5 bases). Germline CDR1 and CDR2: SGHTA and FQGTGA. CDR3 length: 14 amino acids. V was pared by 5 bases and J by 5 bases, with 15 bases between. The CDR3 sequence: CASSEDRSRTEAFF. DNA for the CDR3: TGTGCCAGCAGCGAAGACAGATCGAGAACTGAAGCTTTCTTT.

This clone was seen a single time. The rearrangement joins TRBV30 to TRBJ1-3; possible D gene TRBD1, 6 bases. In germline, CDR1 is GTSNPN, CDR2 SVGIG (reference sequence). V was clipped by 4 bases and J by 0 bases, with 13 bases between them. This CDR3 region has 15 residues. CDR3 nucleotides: TGTGCCTGGACTAACAGGGCCAGCTCTGGAAACACCATATATTTT. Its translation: CAWTNRASSGNTIYF.

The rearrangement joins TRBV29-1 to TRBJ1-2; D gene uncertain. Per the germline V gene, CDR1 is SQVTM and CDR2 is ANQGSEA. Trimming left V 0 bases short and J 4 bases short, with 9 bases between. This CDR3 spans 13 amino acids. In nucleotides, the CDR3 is TGCAGCGTTGAAGAGCACGGAGCCTATGGCTACACCTTC. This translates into CSVEEHGAYGYTF.

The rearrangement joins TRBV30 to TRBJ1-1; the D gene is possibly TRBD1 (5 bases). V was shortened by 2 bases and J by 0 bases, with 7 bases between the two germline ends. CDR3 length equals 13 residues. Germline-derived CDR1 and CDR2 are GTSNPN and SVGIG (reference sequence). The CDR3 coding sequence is TGTGCCTGGAGTTACAGGATGAACACTGAAGCTTTCTTT. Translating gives CAWSYRMNTEAFF.

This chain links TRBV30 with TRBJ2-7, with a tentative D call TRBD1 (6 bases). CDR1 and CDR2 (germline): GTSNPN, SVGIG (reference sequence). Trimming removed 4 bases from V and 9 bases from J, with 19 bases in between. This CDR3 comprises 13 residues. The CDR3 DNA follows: TGTGCCTGGACCGTAGTGAGAGGGGGTATGCAGTACTTC. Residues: CAWTVVRGGMQYF.

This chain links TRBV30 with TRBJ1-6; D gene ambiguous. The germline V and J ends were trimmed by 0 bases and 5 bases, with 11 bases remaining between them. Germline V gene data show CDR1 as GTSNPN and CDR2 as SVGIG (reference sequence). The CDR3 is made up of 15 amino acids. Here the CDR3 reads CAWSVGRLDNSPLHF. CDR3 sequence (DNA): TGTGCCTGGAGTGTCGGGAGGTTAGATAATTCACCCCTCCACTTT.

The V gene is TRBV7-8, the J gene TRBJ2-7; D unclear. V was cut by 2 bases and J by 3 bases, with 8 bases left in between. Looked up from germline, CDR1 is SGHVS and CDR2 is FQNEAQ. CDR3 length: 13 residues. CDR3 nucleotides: TGTGCCAGCAGCTTAAAACACATCTACGAGCAGTACTTC. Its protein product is CASSLKHIYEQYF.

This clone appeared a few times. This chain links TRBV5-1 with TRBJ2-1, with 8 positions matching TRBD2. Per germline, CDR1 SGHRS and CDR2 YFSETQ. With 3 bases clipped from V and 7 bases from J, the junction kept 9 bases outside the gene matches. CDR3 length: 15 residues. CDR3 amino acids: CASSSPGLVTNEQFF. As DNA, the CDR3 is TGCGCCAGCAGCTCTCCGGGACTAGTGACAAATGAGCAGTTCTTC.

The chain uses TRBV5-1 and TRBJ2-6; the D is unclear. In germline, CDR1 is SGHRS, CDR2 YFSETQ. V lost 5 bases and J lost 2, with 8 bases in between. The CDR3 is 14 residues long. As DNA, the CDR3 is TGCGCCAGCAGACCGGACGCTGGGGCCAACGTCCTGACTTTC. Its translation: CASRPDAGANVLTF.

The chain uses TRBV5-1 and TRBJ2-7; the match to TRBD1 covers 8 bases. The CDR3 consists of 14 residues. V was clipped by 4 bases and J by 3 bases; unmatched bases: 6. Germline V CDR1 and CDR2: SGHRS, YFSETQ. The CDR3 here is CASSPRTGNYEQYF. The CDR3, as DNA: TGCGCCAGCAGCCCACGGACAGGGAACTACGAGCAGTACTTC.

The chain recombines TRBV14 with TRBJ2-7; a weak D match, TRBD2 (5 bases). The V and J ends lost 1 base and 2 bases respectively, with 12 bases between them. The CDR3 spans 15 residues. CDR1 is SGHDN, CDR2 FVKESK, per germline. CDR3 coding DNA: TGTGCCAGCAGCCAAGCCGGCGCGGGCGCCTACGAGCAGTACTTC. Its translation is CASSQAGAGAYEQYF. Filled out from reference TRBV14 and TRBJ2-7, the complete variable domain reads EAGVTQFPSHSVIEKGQTVTLRCDPISGHDNLYWYRRVMGKEIKFLLHFVKESKQDESGMPNNRFLAERTGGTYSTLKVQPAELEDSGVYFCASSQAGAGAYEQYFGPGTRLTVT.

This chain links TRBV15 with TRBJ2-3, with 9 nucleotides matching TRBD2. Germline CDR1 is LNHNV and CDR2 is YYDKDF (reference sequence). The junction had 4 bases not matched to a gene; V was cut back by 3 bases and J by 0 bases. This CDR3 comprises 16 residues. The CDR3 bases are TGTGCCACCAGCAGGAGGCTAGCGGGGAGCACAGATACGCAGTATTTT. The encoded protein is CATSRRLAGSTDTQYF.

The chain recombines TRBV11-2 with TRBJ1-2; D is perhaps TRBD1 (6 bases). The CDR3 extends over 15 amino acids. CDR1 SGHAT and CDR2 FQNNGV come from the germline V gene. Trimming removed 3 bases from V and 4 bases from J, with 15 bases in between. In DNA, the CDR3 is TGTGCCAGCAGCTTTGGAACGGGACAACTCTATGGCTACACCTTC. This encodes CASSFGTGQLYGYTF.

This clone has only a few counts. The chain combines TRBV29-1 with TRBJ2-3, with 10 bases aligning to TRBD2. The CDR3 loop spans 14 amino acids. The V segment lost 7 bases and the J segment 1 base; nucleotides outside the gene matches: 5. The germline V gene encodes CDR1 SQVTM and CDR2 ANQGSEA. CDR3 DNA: TGCAGCGGAAGCGGGGGGGCCGGCACAGATACGCAGTATTTT. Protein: CSGSGGAGTDTQYF.